The sequence of this T cell receptor beta chain was determined in a study of shared clonotypes between healthy human individuals. Details on this clone: Its antigen remains unidentified.

The split of CD4+ cells yielded CD45RA+ naive and CD45RA-negative memory subsets. Points from the study as a whole: Several donors held about 5% of naive CD4 clonotypes in common.

Generated by immunoSEQ multiplex PCR, the TCRdb table keeps only in-frame clones and is missing some. The data show around 1,000,000 clones, 70% to 85% seen once. The material sequenced was memory CD4+ T cells from PBMCs. Subset reported: CD45RA-negative fraction. The TCR was taken from a man younger than 30 in good health. Some clones in this sample may be carry-over from other donors' samples.

CDR3 DNA: TGTGCCTGGACTAGCGGTTTCACCGGGGAGCTGTTTTTT. Its translation is CAWTSGFTGELFF. The chain recombines TRBV30 with TRBJ2-2; TRBD2 aligns across 7 bases. V lost 4 bases, J lost 4 bases, and 3 bases stayed unmatched. Germline-derived CDR1 and CDR2 are GTSNPN and SVGIG (reference sequence). The CDR3 extends over 13 amino acids.